This T cell receptor beta chain was observed in a study of blood T cell repertoires in COVID-19. In the study overall: Samples of COVID-19 (acute and convalescent) were obtained from the United States, Italy and Spain. Nucleic acid was either cDNA or gDNA, and it came from T cells, B-cell-depleted T cells, or PBMCs.

Germline CDR1 and CDR2: SGHTA and FQGNSA. Trimming took 2 bases from V and 6 from J, leaving 13 bases between them. The CDR3 loop spans 14 amino acids. In the source study's methods: Counts of nucleated cells, estimated from reference gene primer amplification, were obtained. The table came from immunoSEQ multiplex PCR; TCRdb's copy has only in-frame clones and leaves some out. Clonal size and the V and J genes are those of that table, whereas D and trimming came from the DNA. The sample lists 130,000 or so clones; approximately 81% were seen once. The clonotype comes from a man aged 55 to 70 with acute or convalescent COVID-19. Sequencing input: peripheral blood. V gene TRBV7-2 combines with J gene TRBJ1-2, with D hard to call. The CDR3 loop reads CASSLRTGGDGYTF. The DNA for the CDR3 is TGTGCCAGCAGCTTAAGGACCGGAGGCGATGGCTACACCTTC.